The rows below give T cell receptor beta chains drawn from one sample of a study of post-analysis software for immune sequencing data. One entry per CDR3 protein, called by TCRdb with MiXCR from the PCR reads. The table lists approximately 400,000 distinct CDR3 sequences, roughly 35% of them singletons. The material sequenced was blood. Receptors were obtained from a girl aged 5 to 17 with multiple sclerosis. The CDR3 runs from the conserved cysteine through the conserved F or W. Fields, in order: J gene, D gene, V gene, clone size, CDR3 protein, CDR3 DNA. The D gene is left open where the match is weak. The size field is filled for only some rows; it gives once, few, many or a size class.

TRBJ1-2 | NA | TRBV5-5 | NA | CASSLEAGDYGYTF | TGTGCCAGCAGCTTGGAAGCGGGGGACTATGGCTACACCTTC
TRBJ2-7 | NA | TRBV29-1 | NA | CSVQGGIAYEQYF | TGCAGCGTTCAAGGCGGGATAGCCTACGAGCAGTACTTC
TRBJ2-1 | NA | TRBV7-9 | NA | CASRGGGGQGNEQFF | TGTGCCAGCAGGGGAGGAGGGGGCCAAGGGAATGAGCAGTTCTTC
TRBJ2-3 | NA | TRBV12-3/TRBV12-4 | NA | CASSPGSPDTQYF | TGTGCCAGCAGTCCGGGATCTCCGGATACGCAGTATTTT
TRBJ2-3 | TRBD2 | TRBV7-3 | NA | CASSLGSSGRNTQYF | TGTGCCAGCAGCTTAGGGTCTAGCGGGAGAAATACGCAGTATTTT
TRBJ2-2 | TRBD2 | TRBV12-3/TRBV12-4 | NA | CASTLRGGGTGELFF | TGTGCCAGCACCCTTCGGGGGGGCGGCACCGGGGAGCTGTTTTTT
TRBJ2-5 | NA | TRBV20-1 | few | CSAGQVGDQGGTQYF | TGCAGTGCCGGGCAAGTAGGGGACCAGGGAGGGACCCAGTACTTC
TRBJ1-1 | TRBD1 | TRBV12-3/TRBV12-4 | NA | CASSLVTGDEAFF | TGTGCCAGCAGTTTAGTGACAGGGGATGAAGCTTTCTTT
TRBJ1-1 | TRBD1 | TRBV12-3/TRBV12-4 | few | CASSRQGGNTEAFF | TGTGCCAGCAGCCGACAGGGGGGGAACACTGAAGCTTTCTTT
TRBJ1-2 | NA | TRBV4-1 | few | CASSQQGTYGYTF | TGCGCCAGCAGCCAACAGGGGACCTATGGCTACACCTTC
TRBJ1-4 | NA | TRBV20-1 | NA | CSAPRGVDKLFF | TGCAGTGCCCCGAGGGGGGTTGACAAACTGTTTTTT
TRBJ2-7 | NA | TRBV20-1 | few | CSARDPLSYEQYF | TGCAGTGCTAGAGACCCCCTCTCCTACGAGCAGTACTTC
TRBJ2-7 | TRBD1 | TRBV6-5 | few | CASSYSGTSGGVGSYEQYF | TGTGCCAGCAGTTACTCGGGAACCTCAGGGGGCGTGGGATCCTACGAGCAGTACTTC
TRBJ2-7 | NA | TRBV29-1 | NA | CSVAGRSHFYYYEQYF | TGCAGCGTTGCAGGAAGGTCCCACTTCTACTACTACGAGCAGTACTTC
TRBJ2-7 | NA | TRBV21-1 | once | CASSKNWTGYYEQYF | TGTGCCAGCAGCAAAAACTGGACAGGCTACTACGAGCAGTACTTC
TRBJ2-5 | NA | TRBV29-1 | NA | CSVDRGLQETQYF | TGCAGCGTTGACAGGGGCCTCCAAGAGACCCAGTACTTC
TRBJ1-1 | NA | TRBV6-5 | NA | CASSYLGTEAFF | TGTGCCAGCAGTTACTTGGGAACTGAAGCTTTCTTT
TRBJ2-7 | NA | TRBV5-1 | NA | CASSLGQEGPYEQYF | TGCGCCAGCAGCTTGGGACAGGAAGGCCCCTACGAGCAGTACTTC
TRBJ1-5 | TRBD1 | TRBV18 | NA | CASSPEVGQPSQPQHF | TGTGCCAGCTCACCAGAGGTGGGACAGCCAAGTCAGCCCCAGCATTTT
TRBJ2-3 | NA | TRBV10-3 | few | CAISDRVTGTDTQYF | TGTGCCATCAGTGACAGGGTTACTGGCACAGATACGCAGTATTTT
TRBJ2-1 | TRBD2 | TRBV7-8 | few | CASSRGRSGTYNEQFF | TGTGCCAGCAGCAGGGGACGGAGCGGGACCTACAATGAGCAGTTCTTC
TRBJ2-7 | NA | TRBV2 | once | CASSGQGGVYEQYF | TGTGCCAGCAGTGGTCAGGGGGGGGTCTACGAGCAGTACTTC
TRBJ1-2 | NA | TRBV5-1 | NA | CASSWDHPNYGYTF | TGCGCCAGCAGCTGGGACCATCCTAACTATGGCTACACCTTC
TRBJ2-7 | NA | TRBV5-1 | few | CASSLSTQKTEQYF | TGCGCCAGCAGCTTATCCACGCAGAAGACCGAGCAGTACTTC
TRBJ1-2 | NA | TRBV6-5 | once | CASSYSAELGYTF | TGTGCCAGCAGTTACTCGGCGGAGTTGGGCTACACCTTC
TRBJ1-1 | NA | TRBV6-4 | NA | CASSDGGDSRAFF | TGTGCCAGCAGTGATGGGGGCGATAGTCGGGCTTTCTTT
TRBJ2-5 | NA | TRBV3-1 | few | CASSPGIQETQYF | TGTGCCAGCAGCCCCGGGATTCAAGAGACCCAGTACTTC
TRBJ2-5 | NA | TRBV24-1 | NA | CATSEGAQETQYF | TGTGCCACCAGTGAGGGGGCCCAAGAGACCCAGTACTTC
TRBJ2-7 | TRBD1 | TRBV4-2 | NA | CASSQDPNRGLPYEQYF | TGTGCCAGCAGCCAAGATCCGAACAGGGGCCTTCCATACGAGCAGTACTTC
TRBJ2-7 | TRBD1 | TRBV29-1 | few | CSFDRDSGEQYF | TGCAGCTTCGACAGGGATTCGGGCGAGCAGTACTTC
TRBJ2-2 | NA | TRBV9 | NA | CASSALATQNTGELFF | TGTGCCAGCAGCGCCCTAGCGACCCAGAACACCGGGGAGCTGTTTTTT
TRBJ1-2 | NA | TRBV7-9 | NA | CAGTLAENYGYTF | TGTGCCGGCACCTTGGCAGAGAACTATGGCTACACCTTC
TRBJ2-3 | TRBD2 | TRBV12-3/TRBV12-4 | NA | CASSFPKTGTSTDAQYF | TGTGCCAGCAGTTTCCCTAAGACAGGGACTAGCACAGATGCGCAGTATTTT
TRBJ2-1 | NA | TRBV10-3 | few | CAISPAGQSYNEQFF | TGTGCCATCAGCCCCGCCGGACAGAGCTACAATGAGCAGTTCTTC
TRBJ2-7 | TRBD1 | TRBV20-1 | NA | CSAYTGGRTYEQYF | TGCAGTGCGTACACAGGGGGCAGAACCTACGAGCAGTACTTC
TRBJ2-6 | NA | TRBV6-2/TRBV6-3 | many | CASSYSGANVLTF | TGTGCCAGCAGTTACTCTGGGGCCAACGTCCTGACTTTC
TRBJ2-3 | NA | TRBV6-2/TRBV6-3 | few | CASSPKRRGLSFNTDTQYF | TGTGCCAGCAGCCCTAAGCGGCGGGGGCTTTCTTTCAACACAGATACGCAGTATTTT
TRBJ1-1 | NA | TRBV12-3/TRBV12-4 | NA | CASSLATNTEAFF | TGTGCCAGCAGTTTAGCGACGAACACTGAAGCTTTCTTT
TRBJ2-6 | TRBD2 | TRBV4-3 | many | CASSQETSGSGANVLTF | TGCGCCAGCAGCCAAGAGACTAGCGGATCTGGGGCCAACGTCCTGACTTTC
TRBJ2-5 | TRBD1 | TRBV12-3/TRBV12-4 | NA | CASSPRDRGPQETQYF | TGTGCCAGCAGCCCCCGGGACAGGGGGCCCCAAGAGACCCAGTACTTC
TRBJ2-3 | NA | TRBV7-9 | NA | CASSLTSAQDTQYF | TGTGCCAGCAGCTTAACGTCAGCTCAAGATACGCAGTATTTT
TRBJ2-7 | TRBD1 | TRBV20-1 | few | CSALTTGPTYEQYF | TGCAGTGCGCTAACGACAGGGCCGACCTACGAGCAGTACTTC
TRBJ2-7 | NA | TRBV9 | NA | CASSVEPGPIYEQYF | TGTGCCAGCAGCGTAGAGCCGGGACCCATTTACGAGCAGTACTTC
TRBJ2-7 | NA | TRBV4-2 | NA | CASSQDLDGAYEQYF | TGTGCCAGCAGCCAAGATCTGGACGGTGCCTACGAGCAGTACTTC
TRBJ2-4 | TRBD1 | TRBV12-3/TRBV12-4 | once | CASSLAGTGENIQYF | TGTGCCAGCAGTTTAGCGGGGACAGGGGAAAACATTCAGTACTTC
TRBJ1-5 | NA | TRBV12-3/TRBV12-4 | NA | CASRAGQSNQPQHF | TGTGCCAGCAGGGCGGGACAATCCAATCAGCCCCAGCATTTT
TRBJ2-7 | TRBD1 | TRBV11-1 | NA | CASSSTRTGRSYEQYF | TGTGCCAGCAGCTCCACCCGGACAGGAAGGTCCTACGAGCAGTACTTC
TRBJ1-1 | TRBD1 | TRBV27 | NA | CASRKQGGTEAFF | TGTGCCAGCAGGAAACAGGGGGGCACTGAAGCTTTCTTT
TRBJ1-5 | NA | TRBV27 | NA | CASSLMTGQPQHF | TGTGCCAGCAGTCTTATGACCGGTCAGCCCCAGCATTTT
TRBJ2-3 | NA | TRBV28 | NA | CASRPMVTDTQYF | TGTGCCAGCAGGCCGATGGTCACAGATACGCAGTATTTT